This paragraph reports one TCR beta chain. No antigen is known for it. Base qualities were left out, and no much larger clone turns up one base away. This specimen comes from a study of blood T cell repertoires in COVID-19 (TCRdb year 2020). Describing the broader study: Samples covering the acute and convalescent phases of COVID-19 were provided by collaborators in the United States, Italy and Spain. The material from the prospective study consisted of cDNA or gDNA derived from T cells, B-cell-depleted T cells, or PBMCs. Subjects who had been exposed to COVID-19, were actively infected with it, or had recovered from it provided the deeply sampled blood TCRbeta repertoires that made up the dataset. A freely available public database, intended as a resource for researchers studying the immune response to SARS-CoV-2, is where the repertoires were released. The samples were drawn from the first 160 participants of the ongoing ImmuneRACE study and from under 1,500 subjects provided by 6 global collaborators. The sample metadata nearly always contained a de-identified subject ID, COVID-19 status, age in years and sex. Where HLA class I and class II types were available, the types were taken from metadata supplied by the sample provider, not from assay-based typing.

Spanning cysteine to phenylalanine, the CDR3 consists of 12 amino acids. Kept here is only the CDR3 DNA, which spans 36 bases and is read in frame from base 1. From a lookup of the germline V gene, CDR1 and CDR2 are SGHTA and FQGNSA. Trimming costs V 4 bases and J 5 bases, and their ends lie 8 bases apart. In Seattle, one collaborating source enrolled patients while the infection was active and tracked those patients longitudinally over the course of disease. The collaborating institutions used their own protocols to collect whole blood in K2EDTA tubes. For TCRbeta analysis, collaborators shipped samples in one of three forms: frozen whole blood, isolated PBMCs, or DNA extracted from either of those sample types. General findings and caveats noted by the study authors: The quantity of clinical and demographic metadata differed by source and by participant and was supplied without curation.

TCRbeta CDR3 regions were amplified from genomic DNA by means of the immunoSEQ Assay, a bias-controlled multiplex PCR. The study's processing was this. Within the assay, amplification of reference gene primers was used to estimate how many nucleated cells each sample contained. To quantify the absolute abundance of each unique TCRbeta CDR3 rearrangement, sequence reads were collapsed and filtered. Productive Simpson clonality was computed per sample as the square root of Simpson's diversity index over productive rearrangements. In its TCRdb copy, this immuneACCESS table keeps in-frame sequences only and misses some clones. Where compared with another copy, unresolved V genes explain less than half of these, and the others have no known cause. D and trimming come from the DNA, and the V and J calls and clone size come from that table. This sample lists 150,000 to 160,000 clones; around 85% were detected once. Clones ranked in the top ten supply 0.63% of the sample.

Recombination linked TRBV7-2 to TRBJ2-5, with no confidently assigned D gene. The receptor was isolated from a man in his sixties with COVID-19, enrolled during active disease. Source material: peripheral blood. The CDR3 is CASSYSGETQYF. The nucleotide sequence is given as TGTGCCAGCAGCTACAGTGGGGAGACCCAGTACTTC.